The T cell receptor (beta chain) described here comes from a study of OX40 agonist ivuxolimab in advanced cancers. Background for the entire study: Ivuxolimab, which targeted the costimulatory receptor OX40 (CD134), was an agonistic, fully human IgG2 monoclonal antibody. Intravenous ivuxolimab was administered to patients every 2 weeks at six dose levels: 0.01, 0.1, 0.3, 1.5, 3 and 10 mg/kg. Among the approximately 50 dose-escalation patients, about 20 had hepatocellular carcinoma, roughly 15 melanoma, 9 renal cell carcinoma and 9 head and neck cancer. In the dose-escalation cohort, 70% to 90% of patients were male, and the mean age was 60 years with a range of roughly 23 to 90. Prior anti-PD-1, anti-PD-L1 or anti-CTLA-4 therapy was permitted, and checkpoint inhibitors had been received by 40% to 50% of dose-escalation patients. Partial responses occurred in three dose-escalation patients, of whom one had hepatocellular carcinoma and two had cutaneous melanoma. Peripheral TCRbeta sequencing was intended to test whether TCR sequence diversity was altered and clonal T-cell expansion was caused by ivuxolimab. The paper describes the monotherapy dose-escalation part (N of about 47 patients) of the phase I trial of ivuxolimab. What the research found in general, with its limitations: Low levels of normalized T-cell clonal expansion were also seen in some patients who did not respond. Antigen specificity was not determined for the clonally expanded peripheral T cells. After ivuxolimab, CD8+ T cells had more expanded clones than CD4+ T cells on average. At doses from 0.1 to 3.0 mg/kg, clonal expansion was seen in both CD4+ and CD8+ blood T cells between baseline and week 6. In the 0.1-3.0 mg/kg groups, partial responders had among the lowest normalized peripheral clonal expansion, particularly in CD8+ T cells.

Concerning this clone itself: Its antigen is not yet known. Per-base quality was not reported, and no clone a single base away is much larger than it.

Relative to germline, V is 10 bases shorter and J is 9 bases shorter, with 16 bases between their ends. CDR1 and CDR2 (LNHDA, SQIVND) derive from the germline V gene (reference sequence). The CDR3 has 12 amino acids, counting the end cysteine and phenylalanine. Just CDR3 DNA is preserved here, 36 bases in frame from base 1. Patients with a history of autoimmune disease or receiving systemic immunosuppression were excluded from the trial. Peripheral blood for TCR sequencing was collected from all dose cohorts at baseline, on cycle 4 day 1, and on cycle 7 day 1. Samples were obtained from an open-label, multicenter, first-in-human phase I dose-escalation trial of ivuxolimab. Adults with locally advanced or metastatic melanoma, renal cell carcinoma, hepatocellular carcinoma or head and neck squamous cell carcinoma were enrolled in the trial. Before TCR sequencing, CD4+ T cells and CD8+ T cells from peripheral blood were sorted into separate populations.

For sequencing of the TCRbeta CDR3 region, genomic DNA was extracted from the sorted cells. The immunoSEQ Assay was used for sequencing of TCRbeta CDR3 regions. The source is immuneACCESS, and TCRdb retained only in-frame sequences with V and J called. Part of the clones is not carried over; for the studies checked, unresolved V genes explain less than half of this, and the remainder is unexplained. The sample table holds about 49,000 clones, of which approximately 80% were seen once. The ten largest account for approximately 6.5% of the sample. Sequenced here: CD4+ or CD8+ T cells sorted from blood, sampled in a trial of the OX40 agonist ivuxolimab. This TCR came from an adult with an advanced solid tumor such as melanoma, head and neck, liver or kidney cancer. The chain couples TRBV19 to TRBJ2-1; a tentative D call is TRBD2 (7 bases match). The nucleotides are TGTGCCACCTCGGCGGGGGCAGGTGAGCAGTTCTTC. It is translated as CATSAGAGEQFF.